Listed here are 3 T cell receptor beta chains from one sample, sequenced in a study of T cells in Graves' hyperthyroidism and ophthalmopathy. What was amplified from RNA transcripts were TCR beta CDR3 regions. The HTBI primer set was used in a first-round RT-PCR of the TCR CDR3. A single record per CDR3 protein comes from TCRdb applying MiXCR to the multiplex PCR reads. The sample consists of about 350,000 distinct CDR3 sequences, roughly 14% of them appearing once. Sequencing was performed on blood. These receptors were collected from a woman in her 30s with Graves' hyperthyroidism.

This clonotype was counted at least ten times. The chain couples TRBV28 to TRBJ2-5; a possible D gene is TRBD2 (5 bases). Germline V gives CDR1 MDHEN, CDR2 SYDVKM. This CDR3 comprises 13 residues. The ends were cut back, 5 bases at V and 4 bases at J, with 11 bases in the middle. The CDR3: CASSPGKLETQYF. In DNA, the CDR3 is TGTGCCAGCAGTCCGGGGAAGCTAGAGACCCAGTACTTC.

The J gene is TRBJ2-1, the V gene TRBV28, with D unresolved. Germline V gene data show CDR1 as MDHEN and CDR2 as SYDVKM. Trimming stripped 6 bases from V and 6 bases from J, with 12 bases between. The CDR3 contains 13 residues. The DNA for the CDR3 is TGTGCCAGCAGCCGACCCACCCTCAATGAGCAGTTCTTC. Its protein product is CASSRPTLNEQFF.

CDR3 coding DNA: TGCAGCGTTGAGGGGCTTAGCGGCACAGATACGCAGTATTTT. Its translation: CSVEGLSGTDTQYF. This chain uses TRBV29-1 with TRBJ2-3; D assignment may be TRBD1 or TRBD2 (5 bases each). CDR1 SQVTM and CDR2 ANQGSEA come from the germline V gene. Deletions cut 3 bases from V and 1 base from J, with 11 bases between. The CDR3 length is 14 residues.